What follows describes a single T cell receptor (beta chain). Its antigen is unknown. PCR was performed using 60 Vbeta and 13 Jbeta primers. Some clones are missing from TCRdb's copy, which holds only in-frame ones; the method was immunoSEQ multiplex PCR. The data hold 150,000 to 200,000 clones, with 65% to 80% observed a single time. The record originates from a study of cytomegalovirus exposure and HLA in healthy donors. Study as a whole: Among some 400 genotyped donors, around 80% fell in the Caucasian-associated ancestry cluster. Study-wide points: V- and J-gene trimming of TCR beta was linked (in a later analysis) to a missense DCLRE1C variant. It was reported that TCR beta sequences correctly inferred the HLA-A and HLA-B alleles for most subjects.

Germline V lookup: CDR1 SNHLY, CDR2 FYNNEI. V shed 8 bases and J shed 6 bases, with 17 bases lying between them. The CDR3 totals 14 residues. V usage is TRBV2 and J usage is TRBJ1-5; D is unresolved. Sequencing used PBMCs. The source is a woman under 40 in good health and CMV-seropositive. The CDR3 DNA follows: TGTGCCAGCTCCCTCAGAAGATTCTCTCAGCCCCAGCATTTT. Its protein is CASSLRRFSQPQHF. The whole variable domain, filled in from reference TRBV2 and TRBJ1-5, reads EPEVTQTPSHQVTQMGQEVILRCVPISNHLYFYWYRQILGQKVEFLVSFYNNEISEKSEIFDDQFSVERPDGSNFTLKIRSTKLEDSAMYFCASSLRRFSQPQHFGDGTRLSIL.